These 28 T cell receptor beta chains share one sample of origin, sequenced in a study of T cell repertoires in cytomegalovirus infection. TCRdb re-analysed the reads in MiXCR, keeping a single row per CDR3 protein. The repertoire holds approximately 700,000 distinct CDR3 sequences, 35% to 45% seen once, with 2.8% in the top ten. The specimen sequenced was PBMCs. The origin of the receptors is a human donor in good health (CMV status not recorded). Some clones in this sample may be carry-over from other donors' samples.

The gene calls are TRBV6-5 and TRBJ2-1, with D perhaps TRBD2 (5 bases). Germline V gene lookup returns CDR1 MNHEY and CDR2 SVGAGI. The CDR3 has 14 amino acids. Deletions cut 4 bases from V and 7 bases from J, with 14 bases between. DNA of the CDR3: TGTGCCAGCAGTTGGCGAGGGCCCGGGAATGAGCAGTTCTTC. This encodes CASSWRGPGNEQFF.

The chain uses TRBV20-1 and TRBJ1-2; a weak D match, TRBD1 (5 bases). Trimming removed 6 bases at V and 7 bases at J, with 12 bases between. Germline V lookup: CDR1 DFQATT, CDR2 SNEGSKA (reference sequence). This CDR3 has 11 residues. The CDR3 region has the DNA TGCAGTGCGCAGGGCGGGGCTGGCTACACCTTC. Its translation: CSAQGGAGYTF.

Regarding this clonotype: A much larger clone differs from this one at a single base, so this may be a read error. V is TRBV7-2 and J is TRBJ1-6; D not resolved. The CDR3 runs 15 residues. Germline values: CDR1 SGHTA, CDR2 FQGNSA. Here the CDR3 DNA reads TGTGCCAGCAGCTTCCATGTAAACTATAATTCACCCCTCCCCTTT. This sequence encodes CASSFHVNYNSPLPF.

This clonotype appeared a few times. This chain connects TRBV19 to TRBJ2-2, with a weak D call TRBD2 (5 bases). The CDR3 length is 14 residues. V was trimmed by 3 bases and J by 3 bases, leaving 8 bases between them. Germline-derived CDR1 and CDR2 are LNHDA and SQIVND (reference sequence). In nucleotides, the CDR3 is TGTGCCAGTAGTATTGGAGGAGACACCGGGGAGCTGTTTTTT. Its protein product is CASSIGGDTGELFF.

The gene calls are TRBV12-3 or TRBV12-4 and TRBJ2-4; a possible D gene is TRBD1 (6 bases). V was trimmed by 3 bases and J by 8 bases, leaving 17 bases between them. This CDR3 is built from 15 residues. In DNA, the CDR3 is TGTGCCAGCAGTTTTTCGCCCCAGGGGTCGGACATTCAGTACTTC. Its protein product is CASSFSPQGSDIQYF.

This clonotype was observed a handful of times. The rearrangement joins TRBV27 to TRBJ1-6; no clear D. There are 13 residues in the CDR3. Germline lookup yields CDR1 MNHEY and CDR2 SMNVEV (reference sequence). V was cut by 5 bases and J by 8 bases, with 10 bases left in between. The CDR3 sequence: CASSPMDYSPLHF. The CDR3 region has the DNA TGTGCCAGCAGTCCCATGGACTATTCACCCCTCCACTTT.

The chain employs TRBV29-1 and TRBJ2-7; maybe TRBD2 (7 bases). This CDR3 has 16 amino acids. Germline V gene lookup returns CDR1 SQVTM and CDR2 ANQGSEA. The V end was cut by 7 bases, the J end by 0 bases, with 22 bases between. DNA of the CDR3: TGCAGCGCTGGGGTTGTGGGGGGGGCTAGCTCCTACGAGCAGTACTTC. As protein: CSAGVVGGASSYEQYF.

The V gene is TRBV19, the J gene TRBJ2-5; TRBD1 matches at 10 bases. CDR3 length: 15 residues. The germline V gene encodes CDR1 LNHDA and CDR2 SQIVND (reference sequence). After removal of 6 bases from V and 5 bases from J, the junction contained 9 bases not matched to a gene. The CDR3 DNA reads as TGTGCCAGTAGCTCTCAGGGGGGACAGGGGGAGACCCAGTACTTC. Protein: CASSSQGGQGETQYF.

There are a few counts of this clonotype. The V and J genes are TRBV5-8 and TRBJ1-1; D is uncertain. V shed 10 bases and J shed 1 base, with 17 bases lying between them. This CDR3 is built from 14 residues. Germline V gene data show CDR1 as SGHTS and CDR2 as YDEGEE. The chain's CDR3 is CALGREGWNTEAFF. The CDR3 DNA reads TGTGCCCTAGGGAGGGAAGGATGGAACACTGAAGCTTTCTTT.

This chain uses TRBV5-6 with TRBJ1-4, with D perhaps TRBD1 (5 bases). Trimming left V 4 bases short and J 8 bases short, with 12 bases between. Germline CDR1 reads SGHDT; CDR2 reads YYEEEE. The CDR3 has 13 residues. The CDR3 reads CASSRGDEEKLFF. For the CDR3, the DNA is TGTGCCAGCAGCCGTGGGGACGAGGAAAAACTGTTTTTT. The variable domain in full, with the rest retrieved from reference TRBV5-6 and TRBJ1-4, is DAGVTQSPTHLIKTRGQQVTLRCSPKSGHDTVSWYQQALGQGPQFIFQYYEEEERQRGNFPDRFSGHQFPNYSSELNVNALLLGDSALYLCASSRGDEEKLFFGSGTQLSVL.

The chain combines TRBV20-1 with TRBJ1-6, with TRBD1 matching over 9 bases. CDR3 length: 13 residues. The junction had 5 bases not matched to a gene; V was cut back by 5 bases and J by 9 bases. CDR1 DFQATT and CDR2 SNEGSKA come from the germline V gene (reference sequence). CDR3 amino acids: CSALQGAISPLHF. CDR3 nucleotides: TGCAGTGCTTTACAGGGGGCAATTTCACCCCTCCACTTT.

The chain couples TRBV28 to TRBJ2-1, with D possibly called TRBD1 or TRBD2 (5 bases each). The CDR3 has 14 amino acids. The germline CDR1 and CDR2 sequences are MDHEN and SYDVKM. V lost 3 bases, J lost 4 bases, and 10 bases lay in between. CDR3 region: CASSLGTEYNEQFF. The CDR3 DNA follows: TGTGCCAGCAGTTTGGGGACCGAGTACAATGAGCAGTTCTTC.

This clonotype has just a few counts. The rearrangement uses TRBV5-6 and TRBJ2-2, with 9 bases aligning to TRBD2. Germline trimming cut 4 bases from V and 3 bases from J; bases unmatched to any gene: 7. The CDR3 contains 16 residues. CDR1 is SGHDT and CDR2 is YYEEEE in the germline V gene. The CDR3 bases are TGTGCCAGCAGCCTGATAGCGGGAGCGGACACCGGGGAGCTGTTTTTT. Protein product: CASSLIAGADTGELFF. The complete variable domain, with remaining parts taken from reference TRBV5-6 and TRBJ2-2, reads DAGVTQSPTHLIKTRGQQVTLRCSPKSGHDTVSWYQQALGQGPQFIFQYYEEEERQRGNFPDRFSGHQFPNYSSELNVNALLLGDSALYLCASSLIAGADTGELFFGEGSRLTVL.

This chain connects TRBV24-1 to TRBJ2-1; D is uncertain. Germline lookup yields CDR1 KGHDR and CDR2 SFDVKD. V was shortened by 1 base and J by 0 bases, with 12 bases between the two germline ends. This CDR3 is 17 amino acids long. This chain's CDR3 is CATSDLIPSSSYNEQFF. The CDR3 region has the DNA TGTGCCACCAGTGATTTAATTCCTTCGAGCTCCTACAATGAGCAGTTCTTC.

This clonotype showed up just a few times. The CDR3 sequence is CASSWTSGRVPYNEQFF. CDR3 nucleotide sequence: TGTGCCAGCAGCTGGACTAGCGGGAGGGTCCCCTACAATGAGCAGTTCTTC. The V and J genes are TRBV12-3 or TRBV12-4 and TRBJ2-1; 15 bases align to TRBD2. This CDR3 comprises 17 residues. Trimming removed 6 bases from V and 2 bases from J; junction bases left unmatched: 5.

Here the CDR3 reads CASSLDLSDEQFF. The CDR3 DNA reads as TGTGCCAGCAGCTTAGACCTGAGCGATGAGCAGTTCTTC. The V gene is TRBV7-9, the J gene TRBJ2-1, with D hard to call. The CDR3 is made up of 13 amino acids. Trimming took 1 base from V and 8 from J, leaving 9 bases between them. Looked up from germline, CDR1 is SEHNR and CDR2 is FQNEAQ (reference sequence). The full variable domain, completed using reference TRBV7-9 and TRBJ2-1, is DTGVSQNPRHKITKRGQNVTFRCDPISEHNRLYWYRQTLGQGPEFLTYFQNEAQLEKSRLLSDRFSAERPKGSFSTLEIQRTEQGDSAMYLCASSLDLSDEQFFGPGTRLTVL.

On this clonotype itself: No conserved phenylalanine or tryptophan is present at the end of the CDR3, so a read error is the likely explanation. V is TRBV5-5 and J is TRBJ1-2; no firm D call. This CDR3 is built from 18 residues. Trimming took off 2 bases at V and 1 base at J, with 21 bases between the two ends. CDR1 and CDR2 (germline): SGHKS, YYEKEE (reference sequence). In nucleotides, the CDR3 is TGTGCCAGCAGCTTCGGACGGAGCGGAGCGTCTATTAACTATGGCTACACCTTA. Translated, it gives CASSFGRSGASINYGYTL.

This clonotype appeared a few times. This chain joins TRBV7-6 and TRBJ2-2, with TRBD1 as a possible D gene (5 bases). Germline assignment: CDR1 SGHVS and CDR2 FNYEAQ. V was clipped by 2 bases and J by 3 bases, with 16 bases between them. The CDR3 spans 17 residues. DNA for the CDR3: TGTGCCAGCAGCTTATATGGGGCAGGGCCACACACCGGGGAGCTGTTTTTT. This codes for CASSLYGAGPHTGELFF.

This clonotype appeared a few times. CDR3 amino acids: CSVEGQGYGYTF. The CDR3 DNA reads as TGCAGCGTTGAAGGACAGGGATATGGCTACACCTTC. The genes are TRBV29-1 and TRBJ1-2, with TRBD1 matching over 7 bases. Per germline, CDR1 SQVTM and CDR2 ANQGSEA. The ends lost 1 base at V and 5 bases at J; junction bases unmatched: 1. The CDR3 has 12 residues.

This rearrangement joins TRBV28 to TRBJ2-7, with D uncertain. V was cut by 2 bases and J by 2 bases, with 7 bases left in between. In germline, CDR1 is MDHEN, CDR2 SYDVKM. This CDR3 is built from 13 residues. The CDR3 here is CASSLTTPYEQYF. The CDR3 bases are TGTGCCAGCAGTTTAACTACCCCCTACGAGCAGTACTTC.

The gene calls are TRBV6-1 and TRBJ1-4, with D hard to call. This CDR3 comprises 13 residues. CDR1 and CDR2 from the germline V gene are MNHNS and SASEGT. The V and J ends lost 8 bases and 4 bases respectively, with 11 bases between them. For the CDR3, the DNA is TGTGCCAGCGGCGGCGGGTTTAATGAAAAACTGTTTTTT. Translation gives CASGGGFNEKLFF.

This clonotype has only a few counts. CDR3: CATSRDPGAADTQYF. The CDR3 DNA is TGTGCCACCAGCAGAGATCCGGGGGCCGCAGATACGCAGTATTTT. This chain links TRBV15 with TRBJ2-3; D is tentatively TRBD1 or TRBD2 (6 bases each). Germline assignment: CDR1 LNHNV and CDR2 YYDKDF (reference sequence). The CDR3 runs to 15 residues. V was pared by 0 bases and J by 4 bases, with 11 bases between.

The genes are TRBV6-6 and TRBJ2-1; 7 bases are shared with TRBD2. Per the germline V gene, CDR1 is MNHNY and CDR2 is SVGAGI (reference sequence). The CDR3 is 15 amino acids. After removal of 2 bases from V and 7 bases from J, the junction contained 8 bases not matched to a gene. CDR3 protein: CASSYPGNGRNEQFF. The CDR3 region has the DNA TGTGCCAGCAGTTACCCGGGCAACGGGAGGAATGAGCAGTTCTTC.

The CDR3 region is CASRATELSGNTIYF. The CDR3 bases are TGTGCCAGCAGGGCGACAGAGCTCTCTGGAAACACCATATATTTT. This chain links TRBV2 with TRBJ1-3, with D perhaps matching TRBD1 (5 bases). The CDR3 covers 15 residues. Trimming took off 6 bases at V and 0 bases at J, with 12 bases between the two ends. Germline CDR1 is SNHLY and CDR2 is FYNNEI.

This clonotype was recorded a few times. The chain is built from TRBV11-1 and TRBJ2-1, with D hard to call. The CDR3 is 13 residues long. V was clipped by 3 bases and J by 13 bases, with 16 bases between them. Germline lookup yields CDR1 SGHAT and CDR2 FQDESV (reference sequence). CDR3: CASSLALNRVQFF. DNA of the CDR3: TGTGCCAGCAGCTTGGCCCTTAACAGAGTACAGTTCTTC.

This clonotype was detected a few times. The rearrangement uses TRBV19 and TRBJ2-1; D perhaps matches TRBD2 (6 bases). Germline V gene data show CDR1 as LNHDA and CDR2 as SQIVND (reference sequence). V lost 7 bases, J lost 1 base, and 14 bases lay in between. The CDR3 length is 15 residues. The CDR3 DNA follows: TGTGCCAGTACTCGGGAGACCGCATCCTACAATGAGCAGTTCTTC. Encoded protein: CASTRETASYNEQFF.

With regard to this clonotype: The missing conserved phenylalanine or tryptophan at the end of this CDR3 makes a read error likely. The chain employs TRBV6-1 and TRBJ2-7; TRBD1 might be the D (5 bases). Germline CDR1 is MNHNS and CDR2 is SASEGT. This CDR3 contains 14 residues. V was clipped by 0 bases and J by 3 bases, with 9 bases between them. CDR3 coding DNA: TGTGCCAGCAGTGAAGCCCCGACAGTCTACGAGCAGTACTTA. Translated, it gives CASSEAPTVYEQYL.

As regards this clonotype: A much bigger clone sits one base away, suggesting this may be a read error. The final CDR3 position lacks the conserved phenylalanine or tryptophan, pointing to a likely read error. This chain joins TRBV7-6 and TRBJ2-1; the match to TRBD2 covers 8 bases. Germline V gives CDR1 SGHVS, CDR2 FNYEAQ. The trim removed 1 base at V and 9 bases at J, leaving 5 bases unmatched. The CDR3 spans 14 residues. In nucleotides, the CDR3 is TGTGCCAGCAGCTTAGGCGGGGGGCCCGCTGAGCAGTTCTTA. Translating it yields CASSLGGGPAEQFL.